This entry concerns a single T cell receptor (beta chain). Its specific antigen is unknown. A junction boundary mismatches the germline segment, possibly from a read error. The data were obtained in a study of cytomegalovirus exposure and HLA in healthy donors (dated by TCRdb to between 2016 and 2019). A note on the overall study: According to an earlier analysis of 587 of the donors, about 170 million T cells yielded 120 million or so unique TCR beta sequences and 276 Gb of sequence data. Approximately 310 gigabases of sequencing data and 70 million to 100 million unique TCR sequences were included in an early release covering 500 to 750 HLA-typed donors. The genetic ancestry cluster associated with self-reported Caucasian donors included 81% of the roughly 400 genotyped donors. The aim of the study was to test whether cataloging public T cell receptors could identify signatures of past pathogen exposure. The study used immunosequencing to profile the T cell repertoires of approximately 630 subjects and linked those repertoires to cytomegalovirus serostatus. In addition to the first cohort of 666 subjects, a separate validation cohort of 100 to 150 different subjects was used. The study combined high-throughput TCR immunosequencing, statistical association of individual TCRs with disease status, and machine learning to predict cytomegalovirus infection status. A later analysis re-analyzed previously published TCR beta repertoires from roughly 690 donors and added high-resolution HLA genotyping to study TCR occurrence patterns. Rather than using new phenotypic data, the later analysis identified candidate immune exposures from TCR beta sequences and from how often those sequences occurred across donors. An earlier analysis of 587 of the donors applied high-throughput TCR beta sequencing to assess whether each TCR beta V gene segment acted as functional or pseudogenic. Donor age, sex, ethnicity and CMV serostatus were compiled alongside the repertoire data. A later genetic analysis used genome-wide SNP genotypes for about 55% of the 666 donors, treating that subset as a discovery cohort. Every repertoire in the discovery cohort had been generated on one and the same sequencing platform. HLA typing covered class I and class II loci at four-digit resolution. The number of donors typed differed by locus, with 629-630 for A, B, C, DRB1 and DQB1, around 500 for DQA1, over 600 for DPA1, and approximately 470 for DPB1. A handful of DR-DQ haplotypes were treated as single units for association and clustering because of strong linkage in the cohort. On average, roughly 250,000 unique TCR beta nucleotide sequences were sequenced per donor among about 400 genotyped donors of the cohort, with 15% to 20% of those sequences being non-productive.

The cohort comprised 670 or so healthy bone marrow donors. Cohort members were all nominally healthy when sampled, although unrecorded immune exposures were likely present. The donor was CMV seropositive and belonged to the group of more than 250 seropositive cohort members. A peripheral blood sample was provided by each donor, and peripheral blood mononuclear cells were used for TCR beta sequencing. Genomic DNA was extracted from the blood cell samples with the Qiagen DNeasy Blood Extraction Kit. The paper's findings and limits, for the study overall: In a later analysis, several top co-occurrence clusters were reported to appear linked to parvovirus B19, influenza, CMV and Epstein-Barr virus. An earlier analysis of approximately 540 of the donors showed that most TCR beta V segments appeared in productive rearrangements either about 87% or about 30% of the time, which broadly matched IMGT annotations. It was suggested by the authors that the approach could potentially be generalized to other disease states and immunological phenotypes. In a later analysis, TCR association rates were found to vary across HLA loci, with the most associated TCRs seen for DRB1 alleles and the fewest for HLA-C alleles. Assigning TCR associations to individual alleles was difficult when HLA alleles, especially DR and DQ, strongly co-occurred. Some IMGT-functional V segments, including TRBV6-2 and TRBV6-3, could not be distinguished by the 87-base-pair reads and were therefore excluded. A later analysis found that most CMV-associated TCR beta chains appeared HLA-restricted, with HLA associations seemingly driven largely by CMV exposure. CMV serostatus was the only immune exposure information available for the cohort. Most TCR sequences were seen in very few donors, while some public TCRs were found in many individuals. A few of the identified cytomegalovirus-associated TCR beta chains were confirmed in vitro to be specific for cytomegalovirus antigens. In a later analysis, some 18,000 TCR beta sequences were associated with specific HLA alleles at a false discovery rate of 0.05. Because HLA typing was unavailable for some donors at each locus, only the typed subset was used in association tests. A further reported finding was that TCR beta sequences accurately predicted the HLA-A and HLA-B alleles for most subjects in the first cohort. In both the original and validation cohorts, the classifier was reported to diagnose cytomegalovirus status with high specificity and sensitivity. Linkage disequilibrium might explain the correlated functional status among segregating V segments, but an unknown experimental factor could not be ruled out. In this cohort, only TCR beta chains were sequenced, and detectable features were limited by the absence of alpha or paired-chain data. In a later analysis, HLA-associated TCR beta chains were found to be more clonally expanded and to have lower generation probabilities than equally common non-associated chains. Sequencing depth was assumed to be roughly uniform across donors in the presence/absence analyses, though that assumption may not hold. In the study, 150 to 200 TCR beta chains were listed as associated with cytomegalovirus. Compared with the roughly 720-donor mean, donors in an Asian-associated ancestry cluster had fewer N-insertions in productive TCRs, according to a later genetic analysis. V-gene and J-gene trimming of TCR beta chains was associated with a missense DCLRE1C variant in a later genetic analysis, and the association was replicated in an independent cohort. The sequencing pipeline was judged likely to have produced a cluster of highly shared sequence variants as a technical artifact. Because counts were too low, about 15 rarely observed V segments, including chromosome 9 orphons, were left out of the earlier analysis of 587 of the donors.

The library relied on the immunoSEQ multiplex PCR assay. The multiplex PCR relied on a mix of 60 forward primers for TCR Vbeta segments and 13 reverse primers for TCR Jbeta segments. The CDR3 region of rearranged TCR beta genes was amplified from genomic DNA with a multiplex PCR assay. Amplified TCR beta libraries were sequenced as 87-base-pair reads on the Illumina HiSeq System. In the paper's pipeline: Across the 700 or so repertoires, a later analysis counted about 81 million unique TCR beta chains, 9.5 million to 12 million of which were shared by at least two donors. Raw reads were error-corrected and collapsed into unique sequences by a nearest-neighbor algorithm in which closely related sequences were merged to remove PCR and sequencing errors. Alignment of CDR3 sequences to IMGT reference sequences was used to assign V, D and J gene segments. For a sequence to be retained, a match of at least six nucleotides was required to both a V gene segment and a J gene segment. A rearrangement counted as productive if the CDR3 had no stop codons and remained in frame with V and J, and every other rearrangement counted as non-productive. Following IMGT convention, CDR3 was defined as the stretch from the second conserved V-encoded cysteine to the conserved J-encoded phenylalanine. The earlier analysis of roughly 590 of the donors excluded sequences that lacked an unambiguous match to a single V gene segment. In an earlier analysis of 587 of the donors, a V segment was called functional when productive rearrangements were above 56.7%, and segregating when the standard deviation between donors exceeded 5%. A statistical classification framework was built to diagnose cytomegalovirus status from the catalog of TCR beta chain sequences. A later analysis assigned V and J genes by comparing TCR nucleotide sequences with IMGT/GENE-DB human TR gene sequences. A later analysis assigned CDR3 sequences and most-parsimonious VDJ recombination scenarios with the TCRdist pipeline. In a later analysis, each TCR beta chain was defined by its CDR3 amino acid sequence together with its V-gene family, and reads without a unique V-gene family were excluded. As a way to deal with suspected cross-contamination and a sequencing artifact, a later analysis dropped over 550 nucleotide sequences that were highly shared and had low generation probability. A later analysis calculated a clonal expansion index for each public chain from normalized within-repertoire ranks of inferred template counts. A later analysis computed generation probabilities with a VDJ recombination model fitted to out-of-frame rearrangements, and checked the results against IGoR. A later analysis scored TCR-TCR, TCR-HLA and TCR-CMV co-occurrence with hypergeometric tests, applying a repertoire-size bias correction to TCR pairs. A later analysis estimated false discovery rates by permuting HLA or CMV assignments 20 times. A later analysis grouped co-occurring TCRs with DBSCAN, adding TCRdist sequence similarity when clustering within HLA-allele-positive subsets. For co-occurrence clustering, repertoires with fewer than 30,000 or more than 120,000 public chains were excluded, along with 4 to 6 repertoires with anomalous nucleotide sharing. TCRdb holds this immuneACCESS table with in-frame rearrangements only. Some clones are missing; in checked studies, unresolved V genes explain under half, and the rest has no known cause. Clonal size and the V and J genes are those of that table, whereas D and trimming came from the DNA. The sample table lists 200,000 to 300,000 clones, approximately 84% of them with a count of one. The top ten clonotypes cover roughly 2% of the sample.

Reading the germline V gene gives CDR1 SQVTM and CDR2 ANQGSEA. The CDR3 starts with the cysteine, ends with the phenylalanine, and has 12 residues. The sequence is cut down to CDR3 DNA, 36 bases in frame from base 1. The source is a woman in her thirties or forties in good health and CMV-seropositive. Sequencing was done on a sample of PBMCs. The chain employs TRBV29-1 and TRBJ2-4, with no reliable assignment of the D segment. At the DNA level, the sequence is TGCAGCGTTGCGAGTTCCAAAAACAGTCAGTACTTC. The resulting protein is CSVASSKNSQYF.